This is a list of T cell receptor beta chains from one sample in a study of naive and memory T cell subsets. TCRdb passed the UMI-ligation and nested PCR reads through MiXCR, listing each CDR3 protein once. This table holds roughly 100,000 distinct CDR3 sequences, more than 12% found once. Sequencing was performed on naive CD8+ T cells from blood. These receptors all stem from a human donor in good health. The CDR3 runs from the conserved cysteine through the conserved F or W. Each record gives: D gene, clone size, V gene, J gene, CDR3 protein, CDR3 DNA. The D gene is left open where the match is weak. The size of a clone is reported for some rows only, either as once, few or many, or as a class for expanded clones.

.	few	TRBV6-1	TRBJ2-7	CASSLLTEPHDEQYF	TGTGCCAGCAGTCTACTAACAGAGCCTCACGACGAGCAGTACTTC
.	few	TRBV28	TRBJ2-1	CASISTLYNEQFF	TGTGCCAGCATCTCGACTCTTTACAATGAGCAGTTCTTC
TRBD1	.	TRBV9	TRBJ1-1	CASSVGQAMNTEAFF	TGTGCCAGCAGCGTCGGACAGGCCATGAACACTGAAGCTTTCTTT
.	.	TRBV10-3	TRBJ1-2	CAISESGGIPYGYTF	TGTGCCATCAGTGAGTCCGGAGGCATCCCATATGGCTACACCTTC
.	.	TRBV2	TRBJ1-1	CASSEGQMKTEAFF	TGTGCCAGCAGTGAAGGTCAGATGAAGACTGAAGCTTTCTTT
TRBD1	few	TRBV5-6	TRBJ2-7	CASSGTGLYEQYF	TGTGCCAGCAGCGGGACAGGGCTATACGAGCAGTACTTC
TRBD2	.	TRBV4-3	TRBJ2-3	CASSQERSGRTDTQYF	TGCGCCAGCAGCCAAGAGAGGAGCGGGAGGACAGATACGCAGTATTTT
.	few	TRBV5-6	TRBJ2-7	CASSIGGVSEQYF	TGTGCCAGCAGCATTGGTGGCGTTTCCGAGCAGTACTTC
.	many	TRBV19	TRBJ1-5	CASSLRGPGGNQPQHF	TGTGCCAGTAGTCTTAGGGGACCGGGAGGCAATCAGCCCCAGCATTTT
.	few	TRBV2	TRBJ2-2	CASSQQGTKNTGELFF	TGTGCCAGCAGTCAACAGGGGACTAAGAACACCGGGGAGCTGTTTTTT
TRBD2	many	TRBV7-8	TRBJ2-1	CASRRRGGHEQFF	TGTGCCAGCAGACGGCGCGGGGGTCATGAGCAGTTCTTC
.	few	TRBV13	TRBJ1-6	CASSPRGELHNSPLHF	TGTGCCAGCAGCCCCCGGGGGGAACTACATAATTCACCCCTCCACTTT
.	few	TRBV3-1	TRBJ2-7	CASSQESVGAYEQYF	TGTGCCAGCAGCCAAGAGTCTGTGGGGGCCTACGAGCAGTACTTC
.	once	TRBV9	TRBJ2-7	CASSSGTDQIYEQYF	TGTGCCAGCAGCTCCGGGACCGACCAAATATACGAGCAGTACTTC
.	few	TRBV7-9	TRBJ1-1	CASIGGKWTEAFF	TGTGCCAGCATCGGGGGAAAGTGGACTGAAGCTTTCTTT
.	.	TRBV12-3/TRBV12-4	TRBJ1-1	CASTLLQGATEAFF	TGTGCCAGCACCTTACTCCAAGGGGCCACTGAAGCTTTCTTT
.	few	TRBV7-2	TRBJ1-2	CASATAADYGYTF	TGTGCCAGCGCCACGGCAGCGGACTATGGCTACACCTTC
.	few	TRBV12-3/TRBV12-4	TRBJ1-5	CASSFGVINQPQHF	TGTGCCAGCAGTTTCGGAGTAATCAATCAGCCCCAGCATTTT
TRBD1	.	TRBV9	TRBJ2-7	CASSVNGQGEYYEQYF	TGTGCCAGCAGCGTAAACGGACAGGGGGAATACTACGAGCAGTACTTC
.	.	TRBV20-1	TRBJ2-5	CSAEGPPRETQYF	TGCAGTGCCGAGGGCCCCCCACGAGAGACCCAGTACTTC
.	.	TRBV28	TRBJ1-5	CASSFRSRNQPQHF	TGTGCCAGCAGTTTCAGATCTCGGAATCAGCCCCAGCATTTT
TRBD1	.	TRBV7-9	TRBJ1-5	CASSSQGADQPQHF	TGTGCCAGCAGCTCGCAGGGGGCGGATCAGCCCCAGCATTTT
.	.	TRBV20-1	TRBJ2-7	CSARGSSRAREQYF	TGCAGTGCTAGGGGGTCTAGTCGGGCTAGGGAGCAGTACTTC
.	.	TRBV28	TRBJ1-1	CASSWGSMNTEAFF	TGTGCCAGCAGTTGGGGCAGCATGAACACTGAAGCTTTCTTT